The source of this T cell receptor beta chain is a study of T cell responses to AZD1222 COVID-19 vaccine. Whole-study findings and limits: Researchers took repertoire samples only after the peak T cell response had come. Baseline antibody screening turned up just a handful of seropositive AZD1222 recipients. Along spike, vaccine-associated CD4 TCRs were found throughout, with dominance at 160-218 and 743-854.

The protocol was immunoSEQ multiplex PCR, while the TCRdb copy is restricted to in-frame clones and leaves out a portion. This table has about 160,000 clones, about nine tenths appearing once. Trimming left V 2 bases short and J 10 bases short, with 21 bases between. Germline CDR1 and CDR2: LGHDT and YNNKEL (reference sequence). The CDR3 is 17 residues long. A note on this clone: The antigen is undetermined.

Sample: peripheral blood, taken on day 0 of AZD1222 vaccination. The sequence derives from an adult in good health. The chain combines TRBV3-1 (or the pseudogene TRBV3-2) with TRBJ1-6, with unresolved D. CDR3 DNA sequence: TGTGCCAGCAGCCAAATTCTTCTTATTGGGGAATGGTCACCCCTCCACTTT. It codes for CASSQILLIGEWSPLHF.